These 12 T cell receptor beta chains originate from one sample sequenced in a study of T cell repertoires in cytomegalovirus infection. TCRdb fed the reads into MiXCR, producing one record per CDR3 protein. Among 50,000 to 65,000 distinct CDR3 sequences, roughly 20% were seen once, and the ten largest hold less than 70%. These TCRs' antigens remain unknown. Source: CD8+ T cells from cultured PBMCs, taken from culture after CMV antigen stimulation. Every receptor here comes from a human donor in good health (CMV status not recorded). Some clones in this sample may be carry-over from other donors' samples.

The rearrangement uses TRBV6-1 and TRBJ1-1; the match to TRBD1 covers 7 bases. With V trimmed by 0 bases and J by 10 bases, 11 bases remained unmatched. The CDR3 extends over 15 amino acids. Germline V gives CDR1 MNHNS, CDR2 SASEGT. CDR3 region: CASSEAQGGARAAFF. DNA of the CDR3: TGTGCCAGCAGTGAAGCACAAGGGGGCGCGAGGGCAGCTTTCTTT.

V gene TRBV6-1 combines with J gene TRBJ2-6; D gene ambiguous. The CDR3 is 18 residues long. V lost 2 bases, J lost 0 bases, and 14 bases lay in between. Germline V gene lookup returns CDR1 MNHNS and CDR2 SASEGT. The CDR3 sequence is CASSEITVLSSGANVLTF. DNA for the CDR3: TGTGCCAGCAGTGAAATTACGGTTCTAAGCTCTGGGGCCAACGTCCTGACTTTC.

The rearrangement joins TRBV7-9 to TRBJ2-1, with 13 bases fitting TRBD2. V dropped 5 bases and J dropped 7; count of bases not matched to a gene: 5. The CDR3 runs 15 residues. Germline values: CDR1 SEHNR, CDR2 FQNEAQ (reference sequence). The CDR3 protein is CASSQPGLAGNEQFF. The CDR3 nucleotides read TGTGCCAGCAGCCAACCGGGACTAGCGGGGAATGAGCAGTTCTTC.

The table lists this clonotype with a few counts. CDR3 DNA sequence: TGTGCCAGCACCCTGGGCCGACTGCCGCCCTACAATGAGCAGTTCTTC. The encoded protein is CASTLGRLPPYNEQFF. The chain couples TRBV7-6 to TRBJ2-1; D unresolved. V gave up 7 bases and J gave up 2 bases, with 18 bases separating them. Looked up from germline, CDR1 is SGHVS and CDR2 is FNYEAQ. The CDR3 totals 16 residues. Full variable domain (remainder filled in from reference TRBV7-6 and TRBJ2-1): GAGVSQSPRYKVTKRGQDVALRCDPISGHVSLYWYRQALGQGPEFLTYFNYEAQQDKSGLPNDRFSAERPEGSISTLTIQRTEQRDSAMYRCASTLGRLPPYNEQFFGPGTRLTVL.

Many counts were recorded for this clonotype. The chain has TRBV6-2 or TRBV6-3 and TRBJ2-1; D may be TRBD2 (6 bases). Germline V gene data show CDR1 as MNHEY and CDR2 as SVGEGT. V was pared by 6 bases and J by 3 bases, with 12 bases between. The CDR3 runs 14 residues. CDR3 residues: CASSGTGYYNEQFF. DNA of the CDR3: TGTGCCAGCAGCGGGACTGGGTACTACAATGAGCAGTTCTTC.

The chain couples TRBV2 to TRBJ1-1; tentative D call: TRBD1 (6 bases). The CDR3 has 11 amino acids. Germline V gene sequence: CDR1 SNHLY, CDR2 FYNNEI. V lost 9 bases, J lost 7 bases, and 12 bases lay in between. Here the CDR3 reads CARNQGFEAFF. The CDR3 nucleotides are TGTGCCAGGAACCAGGGGTTTGAAGCTTTCTTT.

The V and J genes are TRBV7-9 and TRBJ2-3, with no clear D. The CDR3 contains 13 residues. Germline V gene data show CDR1 as SEHNR and CDR2 as FQNEAQ (reference sequence). V was cut by 5 bases and J by 5 bases, with 11 bases left in between. Written as DNA, the CDR3 is TGTGCCAGCAGCCCACGGACCAGAGATACGCAGTATTTT. Translating gives CASSPRTRDTQYF.

This clonotype showed up many times. The chain couples TRBV7-9 to TRBJ2-1; D is possibly TRBD2 (5 bases). The CDR3 totals 13 residues. Germline V gives CDR1 SEHNR, CDR2 FQNEAQ (reference sequence). V was shortened by 3 bases and J by 5 bases, with 8 bases between the two germline ends. The DNA of the CDR3 is TGTGCCAGCAGCTTCGGGATAGACAATGAGCAGTTCTTC. Protein sequence: CASSFGIDNEQFF. The whole variable domain, remainder taken from reference TRBV7-9 and TRBJ2-1, is DTGVSQNPRHKITKRGQNVTFRCDPISEHNRLYWYRQTLGQGPEFLTYFQNEAQLEKSRLLSDRFSAERPKGSFSTLEIQRTEQGDSAMYLCASSFGIDNEQFFGPGTRLTVL.

The chain has TRBV12-3 or TRBV12-4 and TRBJ2-2, with 9 bases lining up with TRBD2. This CDR3 comprises 15 residues. J was trimmed by 6 bases and V by 5 bases; bases with no gene match: 7. The CDR3 loop reads CASSDLAGGPGELFF. The CDR3 DNA sequence: TGTGCCAGCAGTGACTTGGCGGGGGGGCCCGGGGAGCTGTTTTTT.

This clonotype has only a few counts. This rearrangement joins TRBV7-2 to TRBJ1-2; D remains ambiguous. CDR3 length equals 12 residues. Trimming pared 4 bases from V and 2 bases from J, leaving 5 bases between. CDR1 and CDR2 (germline): SGHTA, FQGNSA. CDR3 sequence: CASSSDNYGYTF. The CDR3, as DNA: TGTGCCAGCAGCTCTGACAACTATGGCTACACCTTC.

This sequence joins TRBV7-2 and TRBJ2-1; the match to TRBD2 covers 12 bases. Germline lookup yields CDR1 SGHTA and CDR2 FQGNSA. The CDR3 covers 15 residues. V trimming: 3 bases; J trimming: 4 bases; junction bases outside the gene matches: 1. Here the CDR3 DNA reads TGTGCCAGCAGCTTTACTAGCGGGGGGTACAATGAGCAGTTCTTC. Its protein is CASSFTSGGYNEQFF.

This clonotype was detected many times. The chain links TRBV6-2 or TRBV6-3 to TRBJ2-7, with a tentative D call TRBD1 (6 bases). Per germline, CDR1 MNHEY and CDR2 SVGEGT. The CDR3 is 15 amino acids. Trimming pared 5 bases from V and 0 bases from J, leaving 14 bases between. DNA of the CDR3: TGTGCCAGCAGTAAATTAGGACAGAGCTCCTACGAGCAGTACTTC. This encodes CASSKLGQSSYEQYF.